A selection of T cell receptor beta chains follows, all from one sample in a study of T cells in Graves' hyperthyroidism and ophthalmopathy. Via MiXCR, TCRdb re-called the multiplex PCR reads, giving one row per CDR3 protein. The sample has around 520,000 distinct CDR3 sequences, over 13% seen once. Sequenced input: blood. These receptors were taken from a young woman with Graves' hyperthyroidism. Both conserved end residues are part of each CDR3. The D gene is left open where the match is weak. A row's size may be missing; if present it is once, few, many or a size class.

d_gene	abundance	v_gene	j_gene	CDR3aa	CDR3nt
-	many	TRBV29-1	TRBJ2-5	CSVSEETQYF	TGCAGCGTATCCGAAGAGACCCAGTACTTC
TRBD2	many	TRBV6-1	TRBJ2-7	CASRTSGDFYEQYF	TGTGCCAGCAGGACTAGCGGGGACTTCTACGAGCAGTACTTC
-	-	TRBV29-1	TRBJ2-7	CSVASSYEQYF	TGCAGCGTTGCCAGCTCCTACGAGCAGTACTTC
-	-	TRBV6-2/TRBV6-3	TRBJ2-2	CASSYPYNTGELFF	TGTGCCAGCAGTTACCCTTACAACACCGGGGAGCTGTTTTTT
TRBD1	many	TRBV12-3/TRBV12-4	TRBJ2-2	CASSFSTSGGSLDTGELFF	TGTGCCAGCAGTTTCTCTACTTCAGGGGGCAGCCTAGACACCGGGGAGCTGTTTTTT
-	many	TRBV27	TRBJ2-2	CASSLLLPYHTGELFF	TGTGCCAGCAGTTTACTCTTACCTTACCACACCGGGGAGCTGTTTTTT
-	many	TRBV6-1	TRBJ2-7	CASSRLAYRYEQYF	TGTGCCAGCAGTCGGTTAGCCTATCGGTACGAGCAGTACTTC
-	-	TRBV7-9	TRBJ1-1	CASRLDSSVNTEAFF	TGTGCCAGCAGACTGGACAGTTCAGTGAACACTGAAGCTTTCTTT
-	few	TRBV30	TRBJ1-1	CAGGHNTEAFF	TGTGCCGGAGGGCATAACACTGAAGCTTTCTTT
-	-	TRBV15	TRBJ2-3	CATSRDRLAGTDTRYF	TGTGCCACCAGCAGAGATCGTCTAGCCGGCACAGATACGCGGTATTTT
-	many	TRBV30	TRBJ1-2	CAWSAAWVRYTF	TGTGCCTGGAGCGCCGCCTGGGTGCGCTACACCTTC
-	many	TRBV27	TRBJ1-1	CASSLSTAGNTEAFF	TGTGCCAGCAGTTTATCGACGGCAGGGAACACTGAAGCTTTCTTT
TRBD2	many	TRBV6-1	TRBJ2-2	CASLGTSGGANTGELFF	TGTGCCAGCCTCGGGACTAGCGGTGGCGCGAACACCGGGGAGCTGTTTTTT
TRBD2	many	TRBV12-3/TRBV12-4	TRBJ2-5	CASRQGLAGGYQYF	TGTGCCAGCAGACAGGGACTAGCGGGAGGTTACCAGTACTTC
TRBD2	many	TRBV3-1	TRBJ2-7	CASSQGASGRGSYEQYF	TGTGCCAGCAGCCAAGGAGCTAGCGGGAGAGGCTCCTACGAGCAGTACTTC
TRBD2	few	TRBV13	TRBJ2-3	CASSLELAGVADTQYF	TGTGCCAGCAGCTTAGAACTAGCGGGAGTGGCAGATACGCAGTATTTT
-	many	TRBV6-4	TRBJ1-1	CASIARDKNTEAFF	TGTGCCAGCATAGCCCGGGACAAGAACACTGAAGCTTTCTTT
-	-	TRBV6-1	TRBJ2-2	CASSWGERDTGELFF	TGTGCCAGCAGCTGGGGGGAGAGGGACACCGGGGAGCTGTTTTTT
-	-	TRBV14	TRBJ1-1	CASSQERSVGGRAFF	TGTGCCAGCAGCCAAGAGAGGTCGGTGGGCGGGCGAGCTTTCTTT
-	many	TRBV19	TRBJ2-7	CASSMSGVPYEQYF	TGTGCCAGTAGTATGAGCGGCGTTCCGTACGAGCAGTACTTC
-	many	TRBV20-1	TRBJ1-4	CSASFGTEGKLFF	TGCAGTGCTAGCTTTGGGACGGAGGGAAAACTGTTTTTT
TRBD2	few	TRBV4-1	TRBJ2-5	CASSQDRETSAVETQYF	TGCGCCAGCAGCCAAGACAGGGAGACTAGCGCAGTAGAGACCCAGTACTTC
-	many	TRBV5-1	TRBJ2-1	CASSLALGSYNEQFF	TGCGCCAGCAGCTTAGCCTTGGGCTCCTACAATGAGCAGTTCTTC
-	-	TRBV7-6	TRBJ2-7	CASSLDGFYEQYF	TGTGCCAGCAGCTTAGACGGCTTCTACGAGCAGTACTTC
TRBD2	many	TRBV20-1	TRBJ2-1	CSAPYPGLVFEQFF	TGCAGTGCCCCATATCCGGGACTAGTTTTTGAGCAGTTCTTC
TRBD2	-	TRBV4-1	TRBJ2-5	CASSLRASGSGETQYF	TGCGCCAGCAGCCTTAGGGCTAGCGGGAGTGGAGAGACCCAGTACTTC
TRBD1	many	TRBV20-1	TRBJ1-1	CSAIGTGNRNTEAFF	TGCAGTGCTATTGGGACAGGGAATAGGAACACTGAAGCTTTCTTT
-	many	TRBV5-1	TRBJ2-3	CASSLGQGGHDTQYF	TGCGCCAGCAGCTTGGGCCAAGGGGGGCACGATACGCAGTATTTT
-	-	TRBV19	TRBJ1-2	CASSIPTGRYGYTF	TGTGCCAGTAGTATCCCTACAGGGAGGTATGGCTACACCTTC
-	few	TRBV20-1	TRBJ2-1	CSARDFNTASSYNEQFF	TGCAGTGCTAGAGATTTTAATACGGCTAGCTCCTACAATGAGCAGTTCTTC
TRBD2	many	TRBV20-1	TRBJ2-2	CSARDYPGLAGEANTGELFF	TGCAGTGCTAGAGATTACCCCGGGCTAGCGGGAGAAGCGAACACCGGGGAGCTGTTTTTT
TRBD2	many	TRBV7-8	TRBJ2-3	CASSTRLAGVTDTQYF	TGTGCCAGCAGCACTCGACTAGCGGGAGTGACAGATACGCAGTATTTT
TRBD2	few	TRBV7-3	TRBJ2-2	CASSFGGRGPGELFF	TGTGCCAGCAGCTTCGGCGGGAGAGGTCCCGGGGAGCTGTTTTTT
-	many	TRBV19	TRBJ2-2	CASSPTRVGSDTGELFF	TGTGCCAGTAGCCCGACAAGGGTTGGGTCGGACACCGGGGAGCTGTTTTTT
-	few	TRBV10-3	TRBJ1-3	CAISWTLEENTIYF	TGTGCCATCAGCTGGACTCTCGAGGAAAACACCATATATTTT
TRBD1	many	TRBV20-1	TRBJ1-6	CSARGQGLFNSPLHF	TGCAGTGCTAGGGGACAGGGACTCTTCAATTCACCCCTCCACTTT
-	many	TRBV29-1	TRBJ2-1	CSVEVGGGQFF	TGCAGCGTTGAAGTAGGGGGAGGGCAGTTCTTC
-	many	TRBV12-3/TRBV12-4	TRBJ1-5	CASSPDGNQPQHF	TGTGCCAGCAGTCCGGACGGTAATCAGCCCCAGCATTTT
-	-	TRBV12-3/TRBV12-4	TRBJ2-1	CASSFSSTVGYEQFF	TGTGCCAGCAGTTTTTCTAGTACAGTTGGATATGAGCAGTTCTTC
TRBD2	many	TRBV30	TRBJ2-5	CAWGAPAGRWATQYF	TGTGCCTGGGGCGCCCCAGCGGGAAGGTGGGCGACCCAGTACTTC
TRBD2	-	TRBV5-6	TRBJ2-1	CASSLGGSGSYNEQFF	TGTGCCAGCAGCTTGGGGGGCAGCGGGAGCTACAATGAGCAGTTCTTC
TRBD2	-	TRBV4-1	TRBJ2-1	CASSQEPGTIGAEQFF	TGCGCCAGCAGCCAAGAGCCCGGGACTATAGGGGCTGAGCAGTTCTTC
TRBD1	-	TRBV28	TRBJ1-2	CASSSPPGTGNDYGYTF	TGTGCCAGCAGTTCACCCCCCGGGACAGGGAACGACTATGGCTACACCTTC
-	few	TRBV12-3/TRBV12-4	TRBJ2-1	CASRGEPDSYNEQFF	TGTGCCAGCAGGGGGGAGCCGGACTCCTACAATGAGCAGTTCTTC
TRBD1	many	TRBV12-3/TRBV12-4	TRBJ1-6	CASRPEGTGGYNSPLHF	TGTGCCAGCCGTCCCGAAGGGACAGGGGGCTATAATTCACCCCTCCACTTT
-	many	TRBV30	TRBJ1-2	CAWGLGVLTGYTF	TGTGCCTGGGGATTAGGGGTCCTAACTGGCTACACCTTC
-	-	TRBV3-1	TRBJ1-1	CASSQQIPNTEAFF	TGTGCCAGCAGCCAACAGATCCCGAACACTGAAGCTTTCTTT